This T cell receptor (beta chain) was recovered during a study of blood T cell repertoires in COVID-19. Sequencing used immunoSEQ multiplex PCR; TCRdb keeps in-frame clones, though not all of them. Found here are some 200,000 clones, 80% to 85% of them singletons; the top ten hold 7% to 9%. The CDR3 runs to 14 residues. The J segment lost 8 bases and the V segment lost 4 bases, leaving 5 bases of the junction unmatched. Germline loops: CDR1 LGHNA, CDR2 YNFKEQ. Only one count was recorded for this clone. Those who participated ranged in age from roughly 18 to 89 years and resided in 20 to 25 US areas. In assigning cohorts, the study relied on participant-reported clinical history. Recovered Cohort 3 donors showed two negative PCRs, clearance, or symptom resolution.

Sequencing was done on a sample of PBMCs or T cells enriched from blood (not recorded which). The V call is TRBV4-2, the J call TRBJ1-4; 9 bases line up with TRBD1. This clonotype was sampled from a man aged 35-49 years who had recovered from COVID-19. The CDR3 is CASSPRQGGEKLFF. The CDR3 DNA sequence: TGTGCCAGCAGCCCGAGACAGGGGGGGGAAAAACTGTTTTTT.